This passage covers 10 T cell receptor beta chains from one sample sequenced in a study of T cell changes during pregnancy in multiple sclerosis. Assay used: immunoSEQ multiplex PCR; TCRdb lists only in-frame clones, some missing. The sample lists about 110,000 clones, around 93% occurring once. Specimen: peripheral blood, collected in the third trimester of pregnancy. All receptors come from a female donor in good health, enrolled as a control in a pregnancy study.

In DNA, the CDR3 is TGCAGTGCTACCCCTAGACATGAGCAGTTCTTC. Protein: CSATPRHEQFF. V is TRBV20-1 and J is TRBJ2-1; D is unresolved. Per germline, CDR1 DFQATT and CDR2 SNEGSKA (reference sequence). V shed 4 bases and J shed 8 bases, with 9 bases lying between them. The CDR3 consists of 11 residues.

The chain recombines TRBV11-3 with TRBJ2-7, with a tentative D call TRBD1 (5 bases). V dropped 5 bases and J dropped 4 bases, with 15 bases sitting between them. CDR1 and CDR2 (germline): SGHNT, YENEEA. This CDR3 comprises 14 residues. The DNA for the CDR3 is TGTGCCAGCAGCCCGACCCCAGGGTCTTACGAGCAGTACTTC. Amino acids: CASSPTPGSYEQYF.

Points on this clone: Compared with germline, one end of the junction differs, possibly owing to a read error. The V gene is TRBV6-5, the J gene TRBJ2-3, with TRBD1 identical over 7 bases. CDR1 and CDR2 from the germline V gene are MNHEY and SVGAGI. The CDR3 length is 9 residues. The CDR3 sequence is CTGRRQGNF. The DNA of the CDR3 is TGTACCGGAAGGAGACAGGGTAATTTT.

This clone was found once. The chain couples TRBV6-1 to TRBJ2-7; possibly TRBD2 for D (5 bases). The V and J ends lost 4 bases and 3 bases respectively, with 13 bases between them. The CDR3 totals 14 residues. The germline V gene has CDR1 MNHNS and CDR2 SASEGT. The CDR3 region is CASSAFVRDYEQYF. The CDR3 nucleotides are TGTGCCAGCAGTGCTTTCGTGAGGGACTACGAGCAGTACTTC.

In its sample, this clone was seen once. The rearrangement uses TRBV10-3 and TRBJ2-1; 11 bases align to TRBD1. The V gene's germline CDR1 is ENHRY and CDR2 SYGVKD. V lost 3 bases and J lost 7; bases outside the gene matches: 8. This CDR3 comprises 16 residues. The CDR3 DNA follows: TGTGCCATCAGTGACCCGGACAGGGGGCGTTTGAATGAGCAGTTCTTC. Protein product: CAISDPDRGRLNEQFF.

The chain's CDR3 is CASSWGPRGARYGYTF. The CDR3 DNA reads as TGCGCCAGCAGCTGGGGGCCCCGGGGGGCTCGGTATGGCTACACCTTC. V and J are TRBV5-1 and TRBJ1-2; D might be TRBD1 (6 bases). The CDR3 contains 16 residues. Deletions cut 3 bases from V and 5 bases from J, with 20 bases between. Per the germline V gene, CDR1 is SGHRS and CDR2 is YFSETQ.

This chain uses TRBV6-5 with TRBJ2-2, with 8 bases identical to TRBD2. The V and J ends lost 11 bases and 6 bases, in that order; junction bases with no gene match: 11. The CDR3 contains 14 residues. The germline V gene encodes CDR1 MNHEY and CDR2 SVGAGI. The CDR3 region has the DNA TGTGCCGCCGGGAGGGGTAGGGTCGCCGGGGAGCTGTTTTTT. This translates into CAAGRGRVAGELFF.

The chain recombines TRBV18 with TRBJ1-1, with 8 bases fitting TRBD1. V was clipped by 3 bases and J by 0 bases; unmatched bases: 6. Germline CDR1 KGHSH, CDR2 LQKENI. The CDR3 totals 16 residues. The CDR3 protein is CASSPDRELMNTEAFF. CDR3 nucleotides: TGTGCCAGCTCACCGGACAGGGAACTCATGAACACTGAAGCTTTCTTT.

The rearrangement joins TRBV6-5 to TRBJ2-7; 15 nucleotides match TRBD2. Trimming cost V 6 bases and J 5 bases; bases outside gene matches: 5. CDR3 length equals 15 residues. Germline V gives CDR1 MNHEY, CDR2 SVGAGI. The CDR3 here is CASSLGLAGGNEQYF. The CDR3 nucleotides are TGTGCCAGCAGCCTGGGACTAGCGGGGGGTAACGAGCAGTACTTC.

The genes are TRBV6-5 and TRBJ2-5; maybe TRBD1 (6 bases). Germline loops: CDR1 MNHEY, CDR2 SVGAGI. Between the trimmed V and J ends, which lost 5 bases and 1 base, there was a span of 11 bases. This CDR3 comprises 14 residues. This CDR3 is CASSPRGGQETQYF. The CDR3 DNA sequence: TGTGCCAGCAGTCCCCGAGGGGGCCAAGAGACCCAGTACTTC.